This is a list of T cell receptor beta chains from one sample in a study of shared clonotypes between healthy human individuals. Here immunoSEQ multiplex PCR was the method, and the copy in TCRdb shows in-frame clones only, minus some. The sample includes about 2.1 million clones, just under 95% of them seen just once. The sequenced material came from naive CD8+ T cells from PBMCs. The origin of the receptors is a man aged 18-30 years in good health. Some clones in this sample may be carry-over from other donors' samples. Each CDR3 is given with its conserved first and last residue. The D gene is left open where the match is weak. Expanded clones are given a class, and other clones once, few, many or no size at all.

clone size,J gene,V gene,D gene,CDR3 DNA,CDR3 protein
.,TRBJ2-7,TRBV28,TRBD2,TGTGCCAGCAGTTTGGGGAGGGCGCGAGAGCAGTACTTC,CASSLGRAREQYF
.,TRBJ2-7,TRBV27,TRBD2,TGTGCCAGCAGTTTCGGGGCGGGAGGGGGGTACGAGCAGTACTTC,CASSFGAGGGYEQYF
.,TRBJ2-7,TRBV27,TRBD1,TGTGCCTCCGGGGCAGACAGGGGTTACGAGCAGTACTTC,CASGADRGYEQYF
few,TRBJ1-5,TRBV5-6,.,TGTGCCAGCAGCTCCTGGCCAGGGACCAATCAGCCCCAGCATTTT,CASSSWPGTNQPQHF
.,TRBJ2-5,TRBV9,.,TGTGCCAGCAGCACCGGACAGAGGCTGTACCAAGAGACCCAGTACTTC,CASSTGQRLYQETQYF
once,TRBJ2-1,TRBV7-2,.,TGTGCCAGCAGCTTTTGGGCTAGGGGGAACAATGAGCAGTTCTTC,CASSFWARGNNEQFF
.,TRBJ2-5,TRBV10-1,TRBD1,TGCGCCAGCAGTGAGTCAGAGACAGGGGGCCAAGTTGTACGGCTTATGGAGACCCAGTACTTC,CASSESETGGQVVRLMETQYF
once,TRBJ2-5,TRBV28,.,TGTGCCAGCAGTTTTGAGGGAAGCCTTCAAGAGACCCAGTACTTC,CASSFEGSLQETQYF
.,TRBJ1-2,TRBV4-1,.,TGCGCCAGCAGCCACATAGCTCTCAATGGCTACACCTTC,CASSHIALNGYTF
.,TRBJ2-3,TRBV29-1,.,TGCAGCGTTGGGGGCGGTTTGGTGTGGGGCACAGATACGCAGTATTTT,CSVGGGLVWGTDTQYF
.,TRBJ1-5,TRBV15,TRBD1,TGTGCCACCTCCCGGGACAGGGGCCCCAATCAGCCCCAGCATTTT,CATSRDRGPNQPQHF
.,TRBJ1-1,TRBV10-3,.,TGTGCCATCAGTGTCCGGGGCAGGGTATCCATAGGAGGCACTGAAGCTTTCTTT,CAISVRGRVSIGGTEAFF
.,TRBJ2-7,TRBV10-3,.,TGTGCCATCAGTGAAGCCCGCGAGCAGTACTTC,CAISEAREQYF
.,TRBJ2-1,TRBV11-3,TRBD2,TGTGCCAGCAGCTCCAGCCCGACTAGCGGGATCAATGAGCAGTTCTTC,CASSSSPTSGINEQFF
.,TRBJ2-7,TRBV14,TRBD1,TGTGCCAGCAGCCATGAGGAACAGGGGATGGACTACGAGCAGTACTTC,CASSHEEQGMDYEQYF
.,TRBJ1-1,TRBV6-5,.,TGTGCCAGCAGTTACTCGGGGCAGCTTGAAGCTTTCTTT,CASSYSGQLEAFF
.,TRBJ2-6,TRBV4-1,TRBD1,TGCGCCAGCAGCCCAGGGACAGAAGGGCCTGGGGCCAACGTCCTGACTTTC,CASSPGTEGPGANVLTF
.,TRBJ1-3,TRBV29-1,.,TGCAGCGTTGAAGATCTGGGCTCTGGAAACACCATATATTTT,CSVEDLGSGNTIYF
few,TRBJ1-1,TRBV19,.,TGTGCCAGTAGTATCCGGAGGGAAGAGTTGAACACTGAAGCTTTCTTT,CASSIRREELNTEAFF
.,TRBJ1-3,TRBV5-6,.,TGTGCCAGCAGCTTGATGAGGGGCGCGGACGGAAACACCATATATTTT,CASSLMRGADGNTIYF
.,TRBJ1-2,TRBV27,TRBD1,TGTGCCAGCAGTTTTGGGGGACAGGGGTATGGCTACACCTTC,CASSFGGQGYGYTF
.,TRBJ2-1,TRBV7-2,.,TGTGCCAGCAGCTATTCGGCTCTTCCGGGCAATGAGCAGTTCTTC,CASSYSALPGNEQFF
.,TRBJ2-3,TRBV4-3,.,TGCGCCAGCAGCCAAGAAGACGGATCCTACACAGATACGCAGTATTTT,CASSQEDGSYTDTQYF
.,TRBJ2-1,TRBV6-5,TRBD2,TGTGCCAGCAGTTACTCTAGCGGGAACGATGAGCAGTTCTTC,CASSYSSGNDEQFF
.,TRBJ1-2,TRBV27,TRBD1,TGTGCCAGCAGTTTATCCCGAGGGACAGCCAGTCATGGCTACACCTTC,CASSLSRGTASHGYTF
.,TRBJ2-7,TRBV6-5,.,TGTGCCAGCAGTTACTCAAACCAGGCAGCTTACGAGCAGTACTTC,CASSYSNQAAYEQYF
.,TRBJ2-3,TRBV5-8,.,TGTGCCAGCAGGATGGTCTTCTCACGAGGCACAGATACGCAGTATTTT,CASRMVFSRGTDTQYF
.,TRBJ2-1,TRBV7-6,TRBD2,TGTGCCAGCAGCCCTAGGACTAGCGGGGCGAATGAGCAGTTCTTC,CASSPRTSGANEQFF
.,TRBJ2-1,TRBV5-1,.,TGCGCCAGCAGCTTGGCGGGGCCCAATGAGCAGTTCTTC,CASSLAGPNEQFF
.,TRBJ1-2,TRBV5-4,TRBD1,TGTGCCAGCAGCGAATCTTGGACAGGGTCTGGCTACACCTTC,CASSESWTGSGYTF
.,TRBJ2-7,TRBV27,.,TGTGCCAGCAGTCCCTCGAGCGGAGAAAGCTCCTACGAGCAGTACTTC,CASSPSSGESSYEQYF
.,TRBJ2-2,TRBV7-9,.,TGTGCCAGCATTCGATTTCAGGGTAACACCGGGGAGCTGTTTTTT,CASIRFQGNTGELFF
.,TRBJ2-2,TRBV11-2,.,TGTGCCAGCAGCTTACTGGGGGGCGGGGAGCTGTTTTTT,CASSLLGGGELFF
.,TRBJ2-3,TRBV9,.,TGTGCCAGCAGCGTTGCGGGAACGGGATCCACAGATACGCAGTATTTT,CASSVAGTGSTDTQYF
.,TRBJ2-7,TRBV27,.,TGTGCCAGCAGTTTAAAGGGTGGCTACGAGCAGTACTTC,CASSLKGGYEQYF
.,TRBJ2-7,TRBV19,TRBD2,TGTGCCAGTAGCCCAGACAGCGGGAGTTCCTACGAGCAGTACTTC,CASSPDSGSSYEQYF
.,TRBJ2-2,TRBV9,.,TGTGCCAGCAGCCCCCCCGTGGGGGGAGGTAACACCGGGGAGCTGTTTTTT,CASSPPVGGGNTGELFF
.,TRBJ2-5,TRBV27,.,TGTGCCAGCAGTCCAAAGGGGGGCGTACCTCAAGTGGAACAGTACTTC,CASSPKGGVPQVEQYF
once,TRBJ2-7,TRBV9,TRBD1,TGTGCCAGCAGCGAGGGACAGGGAAGCCCCTACGAGCAGTACTTC,CASSEGQGSPYEQYF
.,TRBJ2-1,TRBV9,.,TGTGCCAGCAGCTCCCGGCTGGTAAACTACAATGAGCAGTTCTTC,CASSSRLVNYNEQFF
.,TRBJ2-2,TRBV29-1,.,TGCAGCGTTGATAAACAGGGCAACACCGGGGAGCTGTTTTTT,CSVDKQGNTGELFF
.,TRBJ2-7,TRBV5-4,TRBD2,TGTGCCAGCAGGGACTATAGCGGGGGCGCCTACGAGCAGTACTTC,CASRDYSGGAYEQYF
.,TRBJ2-3,TRBV2,TRBD2,TGTGCCAGCAGTGAACTCGCTAGCGGGAGTATTTCTAGCACAGATACGCAGTATTTT,CASSELASGSISSTDTQYF
.,TRBJ2-7,TRBV27,TRBD2,TGTGCCAGCAGTCTTATATCGGTAGCGGGAGCCTACGAGCAGTACTTC,CASSLISVAGAYEQYF
.,TRBJ2-1,TRBV2,TRBD2,TGTGCCAGCAGCGAGCTAGCGGGAGGGCCCTACAATGAGCAGTTCTTC,CASSELAGGPYNEQFF
.,TRBJ2-1,TRBV7-3,TRBD2,TGTGCCAGCAGCAGTAGCGGGAGGGGCGCCTACAATGAGCAGTTCTTC,CASSSSGRGAYNEQFF